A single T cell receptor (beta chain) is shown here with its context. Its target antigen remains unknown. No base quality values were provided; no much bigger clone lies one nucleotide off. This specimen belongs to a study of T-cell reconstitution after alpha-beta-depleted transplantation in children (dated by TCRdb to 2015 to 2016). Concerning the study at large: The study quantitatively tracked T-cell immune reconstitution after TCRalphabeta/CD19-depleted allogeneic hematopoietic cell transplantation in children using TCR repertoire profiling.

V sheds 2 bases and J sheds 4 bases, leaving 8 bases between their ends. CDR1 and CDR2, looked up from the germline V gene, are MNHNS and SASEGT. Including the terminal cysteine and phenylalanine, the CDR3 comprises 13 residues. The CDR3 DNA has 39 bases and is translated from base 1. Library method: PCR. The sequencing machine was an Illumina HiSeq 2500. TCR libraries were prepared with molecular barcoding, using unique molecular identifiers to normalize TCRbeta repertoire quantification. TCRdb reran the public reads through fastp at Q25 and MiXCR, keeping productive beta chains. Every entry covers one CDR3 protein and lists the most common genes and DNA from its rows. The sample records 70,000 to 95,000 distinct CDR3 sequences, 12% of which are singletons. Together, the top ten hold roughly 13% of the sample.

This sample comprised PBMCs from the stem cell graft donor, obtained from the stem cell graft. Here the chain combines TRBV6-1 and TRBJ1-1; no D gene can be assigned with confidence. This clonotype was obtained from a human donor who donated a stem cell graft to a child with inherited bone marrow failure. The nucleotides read TGTGCCAGCAGTGAATCAGGTAGCACTGAAGCTTTCTTT. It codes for CASSESGSTEAFF.